Below, 7 T cell receptor beta chains from the same sample are listed, as sequenced in a study of blood T cells in healthy people across ages. Then a second PCR, running about 6 to 11 cycles, was carried out with a sample-barcoded 5' primer and a J-beta primer mix. In TCRdb, the 5' RACE reads were re-called with MiXCR into one record per CDR3 protein. In the table there are 890,000 or so distinct CDR3 sequences, approximately 67% of which are singletons. Sequenced material: blood. The receptors derive from a man aged 30-40 years in good health.

A few counts support this clonotype. V and J are TRBV7-9 and TRBJ2-7; D possibly uses TRBD1 or TRBD2 (5 bases each). The CDR3 loop spans 14 amino acids. With 1 base removed from V and 6 bases from J, the gap between germline ends came to 13 bases. Germline V gives CDR1 SEHNR, CDR2 FQNEAQ (reference sequence). This CDR3 reads CASSLGGPLTEQYF. CDR3 bases: TGTGCCAGCAGCTTAGGGGGACCCCTCACCGAGCAGTACTTC. Full variable domain (remainder filled in from reference TRBV7-9 and TRBJ2-7): DTGVSQNPRHKITKRGQNVTFRCDPISEHNRLYWYRQTLGQGPEFLTYFQNEAQLEKSRLLSDRFSAERPKGSFSTLEIQRTEQGDSAMYLCASSLGGPLTEQYFGPGTRLTVT.

This clonotype was recorded a few times. The rearrangement links TRBV12-3 or TRBV12-4 to TRBJ1-3; D not certain. Trimming stripped 6 bases from V and 2 bases from J, with 14 bases between. The CDR3 sequence is 15 residues long. CDR3 in amino acids: CASSPGVTAGNTIYF. CDR3 bases: TGTGCCAGCAGCCCCGGGGTGACGGCTGGAAACACCATATATTTT.

The genes are TRBV15 and TRBJ2-4; 10 nucleotides agree with TRBD1. The DNA matches TRBJ2-5 better at its end, which makes the J call doubtful. Germline V lookup: CDR1 LNHNV, CDR2 YYDKDF (reference sequence). The CDR3 runs 16 residues. The CDR3 region is CATSRVMGQGYETQYF. CDR3 nucleotide sequence: TGTGCCACCAGCAGAGTAATGGGACAGGGGTATGAGACCCAGTACTTC.

This clonotype was seen a handful of times. The chain uses TRBV9 and TRBJ2-5; D might be TRBD1 or TRBD2, each matching 5 bases. Germline CDR1 is SGDLS and CDR2 is YYNGEE. The CDR3 spans 16 residues. The germline V and J ends were trimmed by 0 bases and 2 bases, with 14 bases remaining between them. CDR3 protein: CASSVGPVRGQETQYF. The CDR3, as DNA: TGTGCCAGCAGCGTAGGTCCGGTGAGGGGACAAGAGACCCAGTACTTC.

The chain links TRBV6-2 or TRBV6-3 to TRBJ2-7; 9 bases line up with TRBD2. V was pared by 2 bases and J by 2 bases, with 4 bases of the junction left unmatched. The CDR3 has 15 amino acids. Germline V gives CDR1 MNHEY, CDR2 SVGEGT. CDR3 protein: CASSYTSGFPYEQYF. DNA for the CDR3: TGTGCCAGCAGTTACACTAGCGGGTTTCCCTACGAGCAGTACTTC.

This clonotype was found a few times. The gene calls are TRBV5-6 and TRBJ2-5, with TRBD2 matching 7 bases. CDR3 length equals 14 residues. Germline CDR1 reads SGHDT; CDR2 reads YYEEEE. Trimming took 1 base from V and 2 from J; bases not matched to a gene: 2. The DNA of the CDR3 is TGTGCCAGCAGCTTGCGGGGGGAGCAAGAGACCCAGTACTTC. Its protein product is CASSLRGEQETQYF.

This clonotype was found many times. V gene TRBV7-2 combines with J gene TRBJ2-4, with D perhaps assigned TRBD1 or TRBD2 (9 bases each). Trimming removed 5 bases at V and 15 bases at J, with 23 bases between. This CDR3 contains 14 residues. The V gene's germline CDR1 is SGHTA and CDR2 FQGNSA. The CDR3 nucleotides read TGTGCCAGCAGCAAAGGACAGGGGACTAGCCCTTGGTACTTC. Translated, it gives CASSKGQGTSPWYF.